The 4 T cell receptor beta chains listed next were all sequenced from one sample in a study of monozygotic twins with inflammatory bowel disease. With the 5' RACE reads reprocessed, TCRdb shows one record per CDR3 protein and no DNA. Recorded for this sample: some 160,000 distinct CDR3 sequences. Sequenced material: blood. The receptors were sampled from a human donor with ulcerative colitis or Crohn's disease, or a healthy co-twin of an affected twin (not recorded which).

The chain employs TRBV12-3 or TRBV12-4 and TRBJ2-3; TCRdb designates TRBD2, a call that cannot be tested without DNA. The CDR3 loop spans 13 amino acids. The CDR3 loop reads CASSAQLADTQYF.

The rearrangement joins TRBV12-3 or TRBV12-4 to TRBJ1-1; with no DNA, the TCRdb D assignment of TRBD1 cannot be verified. This CDR3 region has 17 residues. CDR3 protein: CASSPTGDPLANTEAFF.

V usage is TRBV28 and J usage is TRBJ1-1; TCRdb gives TRBD1 as the D gene, but with no DNA this cannot be confirmed. This CDR3 is 13 amino acids long. CDR1 is MDHEN and CDR2 is SYDVKM in the germline V gene. CDR3 protein: CASSLTQTGEAFF. Variable domain in full (rest from reference TRBV28 and TRBJ1-1): DVKVTQSSRYLVKRTGEKVFLECVQDMDHENMFWYRQDPGLGLRLIYFSYDVKMKEKGDIPEGYSVSREKKERFSLILESASTNQTSMYLCASSLTQTGEAFFGQGTRLTVV.

This rearrangement joins TRBV7-8 to TRBJ2-2; there is no DNA to check the TCRdb D call of TRBD1. Germline values: CDR1 SGHVS, CDR2 FQNEAQ. The length of the CDR3 is 17 residues. The CDR3 here is CASSSRRTDANTGELFF.